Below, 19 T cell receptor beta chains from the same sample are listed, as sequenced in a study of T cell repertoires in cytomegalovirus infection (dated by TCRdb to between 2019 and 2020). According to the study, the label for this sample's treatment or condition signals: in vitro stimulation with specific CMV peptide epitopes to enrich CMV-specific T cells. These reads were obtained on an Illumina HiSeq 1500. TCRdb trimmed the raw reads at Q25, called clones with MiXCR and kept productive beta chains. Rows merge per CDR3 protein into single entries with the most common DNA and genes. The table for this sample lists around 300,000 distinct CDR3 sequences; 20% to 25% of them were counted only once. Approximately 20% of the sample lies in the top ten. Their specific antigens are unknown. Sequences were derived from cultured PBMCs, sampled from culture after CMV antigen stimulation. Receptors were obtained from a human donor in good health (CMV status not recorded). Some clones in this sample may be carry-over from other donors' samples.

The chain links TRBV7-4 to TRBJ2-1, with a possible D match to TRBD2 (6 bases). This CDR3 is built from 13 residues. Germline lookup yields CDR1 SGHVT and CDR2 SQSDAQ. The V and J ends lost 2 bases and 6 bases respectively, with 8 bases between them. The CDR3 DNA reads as TGTGCCAGCAGCTTACCGACTAGCAATGAGCAGTTCTTC. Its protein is CASSLPTSNEQFF.

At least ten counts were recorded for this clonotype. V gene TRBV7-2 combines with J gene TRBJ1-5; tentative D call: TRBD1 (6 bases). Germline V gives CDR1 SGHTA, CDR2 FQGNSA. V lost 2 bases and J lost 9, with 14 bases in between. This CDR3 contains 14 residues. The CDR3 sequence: CASSLTSQGRPQHF. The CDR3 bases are TGTGCCAGCAGCTTAACTTCACAGGGTCGGCCCCAGCATTTT.

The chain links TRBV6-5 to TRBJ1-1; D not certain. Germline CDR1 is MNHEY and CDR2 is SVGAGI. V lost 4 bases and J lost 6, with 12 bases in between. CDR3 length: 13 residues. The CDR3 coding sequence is TGTGCCAGCAGTTCGGAAACCAGCGCTGAAGCTTTCTTT. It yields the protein CASSSETSAEAFF.

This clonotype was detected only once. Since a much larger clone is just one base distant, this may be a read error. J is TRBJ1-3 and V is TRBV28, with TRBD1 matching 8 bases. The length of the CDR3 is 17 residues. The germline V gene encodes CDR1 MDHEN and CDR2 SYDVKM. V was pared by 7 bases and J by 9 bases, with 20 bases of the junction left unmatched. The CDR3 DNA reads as TGTGCCAGCAACAGCCTGTTAGGTGGACAGGGTCAGGGCACCATATATTTT. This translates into CASNSLLGGQGQGTIYF.

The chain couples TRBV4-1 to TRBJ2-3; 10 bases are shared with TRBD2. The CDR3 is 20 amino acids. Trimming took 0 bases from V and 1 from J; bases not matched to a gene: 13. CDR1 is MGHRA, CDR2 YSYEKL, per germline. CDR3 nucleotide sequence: TGCGCCAGCAGCCAAGATATTCCCCAGCGGGAGGGGGGGCGCACAGATACGCAGTATTTT. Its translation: CASSQDIPQREGGRTDTQYF.

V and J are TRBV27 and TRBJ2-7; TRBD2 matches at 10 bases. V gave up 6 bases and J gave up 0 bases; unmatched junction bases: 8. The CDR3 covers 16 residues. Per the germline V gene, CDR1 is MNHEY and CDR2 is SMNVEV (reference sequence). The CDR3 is CASRIGSGGLSYEQYF. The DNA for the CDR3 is TGTGCCAGCAGGATTGGTAGCGGGGGGCTCTCCTACGAGCAGTACTTC.

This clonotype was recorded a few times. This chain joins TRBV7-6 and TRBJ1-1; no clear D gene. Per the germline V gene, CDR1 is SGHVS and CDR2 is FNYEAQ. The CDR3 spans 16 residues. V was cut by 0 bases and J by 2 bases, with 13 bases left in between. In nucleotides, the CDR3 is TGTGCCAGCAGCTTAGCAAAACGGACGGTCAACACTGAAGCTTTCTTT. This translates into CASSLAKRTVNTEAFF.

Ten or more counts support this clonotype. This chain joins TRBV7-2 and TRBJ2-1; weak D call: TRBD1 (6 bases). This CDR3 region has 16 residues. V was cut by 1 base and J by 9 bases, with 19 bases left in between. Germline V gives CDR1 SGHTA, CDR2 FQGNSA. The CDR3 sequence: CASSLVGGLQGLEQFF. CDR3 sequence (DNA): TGTGCCAGCAGCTTAGTTGGAGGTTTACAGGGTCTTGAGCAGTTCTTC.

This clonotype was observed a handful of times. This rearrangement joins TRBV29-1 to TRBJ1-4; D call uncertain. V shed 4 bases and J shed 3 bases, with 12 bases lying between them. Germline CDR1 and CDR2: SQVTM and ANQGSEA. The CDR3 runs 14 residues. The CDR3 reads CSVGPGRANEKLFF. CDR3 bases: TGCAGCGTTGGCCCGGGGAGGGCTAATGAAAAACTGTTTTTT.

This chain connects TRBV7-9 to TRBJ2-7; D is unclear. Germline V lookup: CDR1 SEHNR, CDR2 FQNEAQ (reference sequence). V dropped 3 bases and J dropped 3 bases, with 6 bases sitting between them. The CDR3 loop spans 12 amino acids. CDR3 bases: TGTGCCAGCAGCTTCGGTAGCTACGAGCAGTACTTC. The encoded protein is CASSFGSYEQYF.

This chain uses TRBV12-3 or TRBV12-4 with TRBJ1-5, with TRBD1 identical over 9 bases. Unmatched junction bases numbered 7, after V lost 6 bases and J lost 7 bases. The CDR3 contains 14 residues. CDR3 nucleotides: TGTGCCAGCAGCCCGGGACAGGGAGGACAGCCCCAGCATTTT. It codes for CASSPGQGGQPQHF.

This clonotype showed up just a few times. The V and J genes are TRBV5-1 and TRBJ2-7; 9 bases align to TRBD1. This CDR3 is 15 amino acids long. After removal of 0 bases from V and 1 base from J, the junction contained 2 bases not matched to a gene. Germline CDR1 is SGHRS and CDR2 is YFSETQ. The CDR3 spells CASSLGDRVSYEQYF. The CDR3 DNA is TGCGCCAGCAGCTTGGGGGACAGGGTATCCTACGAGCAGTACTTC.

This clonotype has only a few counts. CDR3 residues: CASGRTGGANTEAFF. The CDR3 DNA follows: TGTGCTAGTGGAAGGACAGGGGGCGCGAACACTGAAGCTTTCTTT. The chain recombines TRBV12-5 with TRBJ1-1, with 11 nucleotides matching TRBD1. J lost 1 base, V lost 6 bases, and 4 bases had no gene match. This CDR3 is built from 15 residues. CDR1 and CDR2 (germline): LGHNT, FRNRAP.

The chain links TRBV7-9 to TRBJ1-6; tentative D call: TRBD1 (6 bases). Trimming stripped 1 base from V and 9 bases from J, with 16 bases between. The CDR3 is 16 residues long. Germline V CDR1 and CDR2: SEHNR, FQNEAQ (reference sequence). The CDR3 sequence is CASSLGGGLQASPLHF. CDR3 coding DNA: TGTGCCAGCAGCTTAGGAGGGGGGCTTCAAGCTTCACCCCTCCACTTT.

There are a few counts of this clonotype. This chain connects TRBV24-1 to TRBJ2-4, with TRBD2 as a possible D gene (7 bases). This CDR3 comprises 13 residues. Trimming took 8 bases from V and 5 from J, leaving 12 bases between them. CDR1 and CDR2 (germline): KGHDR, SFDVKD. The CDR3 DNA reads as TGTGCCACCAACGGGGGGCCGGAAAACATTCAGTACTTC. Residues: CATNGGPENIQYF.

DNA for the CDR3: TGCAGTGCAAAGACAGAGTTTAATGAAAAACTGTTTTTT. It encodes CSAKTEFNEKLFF. This sequence joins TRBV20-1 and TRBJ1-4, with D tentatively TRBD1 (5 bases). Per the germline V gene, CDR1 is DFQATT and CDR2 is SNEGSKA (reference sequence). This CDR3 is 13 amino acids long. V lost 6 bases to trimming and J lost 4 bases, with 12 bases between them.

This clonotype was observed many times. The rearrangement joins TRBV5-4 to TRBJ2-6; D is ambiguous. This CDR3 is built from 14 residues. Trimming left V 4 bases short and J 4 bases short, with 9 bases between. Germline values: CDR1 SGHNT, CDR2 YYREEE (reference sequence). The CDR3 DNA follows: TGTGCCAGCAGCCCCCGCACCGGGGCCAACGTCCTGACTTTC. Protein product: CASSPRTGANVLTF.

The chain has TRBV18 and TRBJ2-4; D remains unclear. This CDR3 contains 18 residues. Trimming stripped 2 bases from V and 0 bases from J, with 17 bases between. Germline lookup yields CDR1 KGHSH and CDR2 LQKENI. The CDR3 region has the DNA TGTGCCAGCTCACCAAGGCCTCCGGATGCAGTAGCCAAAAACATTCAGTACTTC. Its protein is CASSPRPPDAVAKNIQYF.

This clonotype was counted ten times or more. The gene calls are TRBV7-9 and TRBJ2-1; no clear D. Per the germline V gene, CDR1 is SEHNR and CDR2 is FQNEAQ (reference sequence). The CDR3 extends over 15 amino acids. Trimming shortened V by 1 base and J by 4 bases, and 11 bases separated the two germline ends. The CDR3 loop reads CASSLVSRLYNEQFF. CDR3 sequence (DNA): TGTGCCAGCAGCTTAGTCTCAAGGCTTTACAATGAGCAGTTCTTC.